This T cell receptor (beta chain) came from a study of T cell repertoires in cytomegalovirus infection. Study context: It was recently identified HLA-C-restricted and well-studied HLA-B-restricted CMV epitopes that the study used. Based on public TCR beta signatures, there were indications of CMV infection and of a matching HLA type. Study-level findings and limits: CMV carriers with the relevant HLA were identified by cumulative public TCR beta family frequency.

The V end was cut by 7 bases, the J end by 0 bases, with 19 bases between. Per germline, CDR1 MNHNY and CDR2 SVGAGI (reference sequence). This CDR3 comprises 18 residues. Each CDR3 protein is one row after TCRdb ran MiXCR on the reads. In the table there are hundreds of thousands of distinct CDR3 sequences, about 33% of which are singletons. Remarks on this clonotype: Antigen unknown.

The rearrangement uses TRBV6-6 and TRBJ2-6; D possibly corresponds to TRBD2 (5 bases). The clonotype was recovered from a human donor in good health (CMV status not recorded). Some clones in this sample may be carry-over from other donors' samples. The sample here was cultured CD8+ T cells from PBMCs, taken from culture after CMV antigen stimulation. The CDR3 region has the DNA TGTGCCAGCAATTTACTCATGGCGGAGGACTCTGGGGCCAACGTCCTGACTTTC. Protein: CASNLLMAEDSGANVLTF.